The 27 T cell receptor beta chains listed next were all sequenced from one sample in a study of neoadjuvant nivolumab and ipilimumab in lung cancer. Some clones are missing from TCRdb's copy, which holds only in-frame ones; the method was immunoSEQ multiplex PCR. This repertoire shows 20,000 to 25,000 clones, roughly 85% found once; its top ten account for approximately 22%. This specimen was peripheral blood, taken before neoadjuvant nivolumab, alone or with ipilimumab. These receptors originate from an adult with non-small cell lung cancer.

The V and J genes are TRBV4-2 and TRBJ2-5, with 7 bases aligning to TRBD2. Germline V gives CDR1 LGHNA, CDR2 YNFKEQ. CDR3 size: 16 residues. Trimming at V came to 3 bases and at J to 0 bases, leaving 7 bases not matched to a gene. The DNA of the CDR3 is TGTGCCAGCAGCCAGGAATCCGGGACTAACCAAGAGACCCAGTACTTC. Its protein product is CASSQESGTNQETQYF.

In DNA, the CDR3 is TGTGCCAGCTCACCAGGGGCTAGCGGGACCCAGTACTTC. It is translated as CASSPGASGTQYF. The J gene is TRBJ2-5, the V gene TRBV18; 7 bases are shared with TRBD2. This CDR3 has 13 amino acids. J was trimmed by 7 bases and V by 2 bases; bases with no gene match: 4. Germline V gives CDR1 KGHSH, CDR2 LQKENI.

The rearrangement links TRBV11-2 to TRBJ1-5; D is unresolved. The CDR3 spans 13 residues. CDR1 and CDR2 (germline): SGHAT, FQNNGV. V dropped 6 bases and J dropped 4 bases, with 10 bases sitting between them. CDR3 amino acids: CASSLSRNQPQHF. CDR3 DNA sequence: TGTGCCAGCAGTCTTAGTCGGAATCAGCCCCAGCATTTT.

The chain couples TRBV5-1 to TRBJ2-7, with D perhaps matching TRBD1 (7 bases). This CDR3 comprises 16 residues. The germline V gene has CDR1 SGHRS and CDR2 YFSETQ. V lost 5 bases and J lost 0, with 18 bases in between. Written as DNA, the CDR3 is TGCGCCAGCAGGGGCAGGGGGGAATTGAGCTCCTACGAGCAGTACTTC. As protein: CASRGRGELSSYEQYF.

This rearrangement joins TRBV12-5 to TRBJ2-7; D perhaps matches TRBD2 (6 bases). The ends were cut back, 4 bases at V and 4 bases at J, with 8 bases in the middle. Germline values: CDR1 LGHNT, CDR2 FRNRAP. CDR3 length equals 12 residues. The CDR3 DNA reads TGTGCTAGTGGTTCCGGGGGATACGAGCAGTACTTC. Amino acid sequence: CASGSGGYEQYF.

The table lists this clone with a count of one. The chain is built from TRBV7-6 and TRBJ2-7, with TRBD2 as a possible D gene (5 bases). With 5 bases removed from V and 3 bases from J, the gap between germline ends came to 11 bases. From germline, CDR1 is SGHVS and CDR2 FNYEAQ. The CDR3 runs 13 residues. CDR3: CASSQDLGYEQYF. DNA for the CDR3: TGTGCCAGCAGCCAGGACTTAGGCTACGAGCAGTACTTC.

The chain recombines TRBV5-1 with TRBJ2-5; 7 nucleotides match TRBD2. With V trimmed by 4 bases and J by 4 bases, 10 bases remained unmatched. The CDR3 has 15 amino acids. Germline loops: CDR1 SGHRS, CDR2 YFSETQ. The CDR3 DNA sequence: TGCGCCAGCAGCCCTCAAGCGGGGCAAAGAGAGACCCAGTACTTC. It codes for CASSPQAGQRETQYF.

This chain joins TRBV11-3 and TRBJ2-3, with D perhaps TRBD2 (6 bases). Germline-derived CDR1 and CDR2 are SGHNT and YENEEA. The length of the CDR3 is 14 residues. The V and J ends lost 5 bases and 3 bases respectively, with 12 bases between them. In DNA form, the CDR3 reads TGTGCCAGCAGCGTTAAGGCGGGAACAGATACGCAGTATTTT. This translates into CASSVKAGTDTQYF.

The chain links TRBV7-3 to TRBJ2-1; TRBD2 might be the D (6 bases). Germline-derived CDR1 and CDR2 are SGHTA and FQGTGA. V lost 6 bases, J lost 7 bases, and 7 bases lay in between. The CDR3 covers 11 residues. The CDR3, as DNA: TGTGCCAGCAGTCGGGGGAATGAGCAGTTCTTC. Its translation: CASSRGNEQFF.

The chain carries TRBV10-3 and TRBJ1-5; 7 bases match TRBD1. There are 14 residues in the CDR3. J gave up 7 bases and V 8 bases, and 11 bases lay outside the gene matches. CDR1 ENHRY and CDR2 SYGVKD come from the germline V gene. CDR3 DNA sequence: TGTGCCATCGGCCCCGACAGGGTAGGGCAGCCCCAGCATTTT. Its translation: CAIGPDRVGQPQHF.

This clone was seen a single time. J is TRBJ2-3 and V is TRBV5-1; D gene ambiguous. The CDR3 is 16 residues long. V was shortened by 4 bases and J by 1 base, with 16 bases between the two germline ends. Germline V gene lookup returns CDR1 SGHRS and CDR2 YFSETQ. The DNA of the CDR3 is TGCGCCAGCAGCCTGGGCCCGCGCATCGGCACAGATACGCAGTATTTT. Amino acids: CASSLGPRIGTDTQYF.

V usage is TRBV27 and J usage is TRBJ2-5; 8 positions agree with TRBD1. V shed 5 bases, J shed 5 bases, and the junction held 4 bases outside the gene matches. The CDR3 totals 13 residues. Per germline, CDR1 MNHEY and CDR2 SMNVEV (reference sequence). The CDR3 here is CASSQQGEETQYF. The CDR3 coding sequence is TGTGCCAGCAGTCAACAGGGGGAGGAGACCCAGTACTTC.

V gene TRBV30 combines with J gene TRBJ1-2, with D uncertain. The germline V and J ends were trimmed by 5 bases and 4 bases, with 5 bases remaining between them. Germline loops: CDR1 GTSNPN, CDR2 SVGIG (reference sequence). The CDR3 is 10 amino acids. DNA of the CDR3: TGTGCCTGGGGGATCTATGGCTACACCTTC. Its protein product is CAWGIYGYTF.

This clone was seen only once. The V and J genes are TRBV5-1 and TRBJ1-2, with 10 positions matching TRBD1. Germline CDR1 and CDR2: SGHRS and YFSETQ. V gave up 4 bases and J gave up 4 bases; unmatched junction bases: 4. This CDR3 contains 14 residues. The DNA for the CDR3 is TGCGCCAGCAGCCCCGGGACAGGGGCCTATGGCTACACCTTC. Encoded protein: CASSPGTGAYGYTF.

This chain joins TRBV5-6 and TRBJ1-1, with TRBD1 matching 8 bases. This CDR3 is built from 13 residues. Germline assignment: CDR1 SGHDT and CDR2 YYEEEE. V lost 2 bases, J lost 6 bases, and 3 bases stayed unmatched. CDR3 loop: CASSLGQGAEAFF. In DNA form, the CDR3 reads TGTGCCAGCAGCTTAGGACAGGGAGCTGAAGCTTTCTTT.

This chain connects TRBV21-1 to TRBJ2-7; TRBD2 was called by the table and not checked on the DNA. TRBV21-1 is termed a pseudogene. The CDR3 is 14 amino acids. CDR3 loop: CASSKELAQYEQYF. CDR3 in DNA: TGTGCCAGCAGCAAAGAGCTAGCCCAGTACGAGCAGTACTTC.

The chain couples TRBV9 to TRBJ2-2; 8 bases align to TRBD1. This CDR3 contains 17 residues. CDR1 SGDLS and CDR2 YYNGEE come from the germline V gene. V was pared by 4 bases and J by 6 bases, with 14 bases of the junction left unmatched. CDR3 bases: TGTGCCAGCAGCTCCCGGATGACAGGGGATGAGGCCGGGGAGCTGTTTTTT. Amino acid sequence: CASSSRMTGDEAGELFF.

J is TRBJ2-1 and V is TRBV5-1, with 9 bases matching TRBD2. J gave up 7 bases and V 4 bases, and 6 bases lay outside the gene matches. CDR3 size: 14 residues. The germline gives CDR1 SGHRS, CDR2 YFSETQ. CDR3 sequence (DNA): TGCGCCAGCAGCCCGAGACTAGCGGTTAATGAGCAGTTCTTC. This gives the protein CASSPRLAVNEQFF.

This chain connects TRBV4-3 to TRBJ1-2, with TRBD1 as a possible D gene (6 bases). Germline V gene sequence: CDR1 LGHNA, CDR2 YSLEER. Trimming left V 4 bases short and J 2 bases short, with 14 bases between. CDR3 length: 15 residues. Here the CDR3 reads CASSPYRDANYGYTF. The CDR3 DNA is TGCGCCAGCAGCCCATACAGGGATGCCAACTATGGCTACACCTTC.

The V and J genes are TRBV5-4 and TRBJ2-7; 8 nucleotides align to TRBD2. The V gene's germline CDR1 is SGHNT and CDR2 YYREEE (reference sequence). The CDR3 length is 15 residues. V shed 4 bases, J shed 2 bases, and the junction held 8 bases outside the gene matches. CDR3 protein: CASSLGLAGAYEQYF. The CDR3 DNA reads as TGTGCCAGCAGCCTTGGACTAGCTGGTGCCTACGAGCAGTACTTC. Together with reference TRBV5-4 and TRBJ2-7, the CDR3 gives the full variable domain: ETGVTQSPTHLIKTRGQQVTLRCSSQSGHNTVSWYQQALGQGPQFIFQYYREEENGRGNFPPRFSGLQFPNYSSELNVNALELDDSALYLCASSLGLAGAYEQYFGPGTRLTVT.

The chain recombines TRBV6-4 with TRBJ2-3; 15 bases fit TRBD2. The germline V gene has CDR1 MRHNA and CDR2 SNTAGT. The CDR3 spans 19 residues. V shed 5 bases and J 5 bases; nucleotides not matched to a gene: 14. CDR3 sequence (DNA): TGTGCCAGCAGTCCCCTGGGACTAGCGGGAGGCCCTGAGGGAGATACGCAGTATTTT. Amino acids: CASSPLGLAGGPEGDTQYF.

The chain recombines TRBV9 with TRBJ2-7; D possibly corresponds to TRBD1 (6 bases). CDR3 length equals 14 residues. Germline V CDR1 and CDR2: SGDLS, YYNGEE. V lost 4 bases, J lost 1 base, and 12 bases lay in between. CDR3 in DNA: TGTGCCAGCAGCTGGGGGCAGGGATCCTACGAGCAGTACTTC. Translated: CASSWGQGSYEQYF.

J is TRBJ1-5 and V is TRBV6-1, with D uncertain. Germline CDR1 reads MNHNS; CDR2 reads SASEGT. V lost 4 bases and J lost 0, with 16 bases in between. CDR3 size: 17 residues. The CDR3 DNA is TGTGCCAGCAGTGTTTCTATGGGCGCTTATAGCAATCAGCCCCAGCATTTT. It specifies CASSVSMGAYSNQPQHF.

V and J are TRBV7-9 and TRBJ2-3, with D perhaps matching TRBD2 (6 bases). Germline loops: CDR1 SEHNR, CDR2 FQNEAQ (reference sequence). The CDR3 spans 15 residues. V gave up 4 bases and J gave up 4 bases, with 15 bases separating them. The CDR3 bases are TGTGCCAGCAGCTCCCCTGCGGGATCGTCAGATACGCAGTATTTT. Translating gives CASSSPAGSSDTQYF.

The CDR3 protein is CASSVGGSLSTDTQYF. The CDR3 DNA sequence: TGTGCCAGCAGCGTAGGCGGCAGTCTCTCCACAGATACGCAGTATTTT. This chain links TRBV9 with TRBJ2-3; no clear D gene. Trimming pared 0 bases from V and 2 bases from J, leaving 13 bases between. Germline loops: CDR1 SGDLS, CDR2 YYNGEE. The CDR3 is 16 amino acids. The entire variable domain, with the rest obtained from reference TRBV9 and TRBJ2-3, is as follows: DSGVTQTPKHLITATGQRVTLRCSPRSGDLSVYWYQQSLDQGLQFLIQYYNGEERAKGNILERFSAQQFPDLHSELNLSSLELGDSALYFCASSVGGSLSTDTQYFGPGTRLTVL.

This clone was recorded a few times. The rearrangement uses TRBV7-9 and TRBJ1-5; maybe TRBD1 (6 bases). With 5 bases removed from V and 3 bases from J, the gap between germline ends came to 11 bases. There are 14 residues in the CDR3. CDR1 and CDR2 from the germline V gene are SEHNR and FQNEAQ (reference sequence). CDR3: CASSLGGVNQPQHF. Written as DNA, the CDR3 is TGTGCCAGCAGCCTAGGGGGGGTCAATCAGCCCCAGCATTTT.

The rearrangement uses TRBV5-4 and TRBJ2-5; perhaps TRBD2 as D (5 bases). The germline V gene has CDR1 SGHNT and CDR2 YYREEE (reference sequence). The CDR3 loop spans 14 amino acids. With 4 bases removed from V and 1 base from J, the gap between germline ends came to 11 bases. The CDR3 DNA reads TGTGCCAGCAGCGTGGCGGGTGTCCAAGAGACCCAGTACTTC. Protein product: CASSVAGVQETQYF. Complete variable domain (other parts from reference TRBV5-4 and TRBJ2-5): ETGVTQSPTHLIKTRGQQVTLRCSSQSGHNTVSWYQQALGQGPQFIFQYYREEENGRGNFPPRFSGLQFPNYSSELNVNALELDDSALYLCASSVAGVQETQYFGPGTRLLVL.